These 7 T cell receptor beta chains came from one sample sequenced in a study of blood T cells in healthy people across ages. PCR was performed a second time for roughly 6 to 12 cycles using a sample-barcoded 5' primer and a J-beta primer mix. TCRdb independently ran MiXCR on the 5' RACE reads; one entry per CDR3 protein. Of roughly 1,500,000 distinct CDR3 sequences in the sample, roughly a third were seen once. The sample consisted of blood. Receptor source: a woman in her 30s in good health.

This clonotype came up a few times. The CDR3 sequence is CASSPSWGQESTDTQYF. CDR3 sequence (DNA): TGCGCCAGCAGCCCGTCCTGGGGGCAGGAAAGCACAGATACGCAGTATTTT. The rearrangement links TRBV5-1 to TRBJ2-3, with a tentative D call TRBD1 (6 bases). Germline V gene sequence: CDR1 SGHRS, CDR2 YFSETQ. This CDR3 is 17 amino acids long. V was shortened by 4 bases and J by 0 bases, with 18 bases between the two germline ends.

This clonotype was detected only a few times. The chain recombines TRBV4-1 with TRBJ2-7; 9 bases agree with TRBD2. Germline assignment: CDR1 MGHRA and CDR2 YSYEKL. J was trimmed by 1 base and V by 3 bases; bases with no gene match: 4. The CDR3 covers 15 residues. The CDR3 region is CASSHGAGGSYEQYF. As DNA, the CDR3 is TGCGCCAGCAGCCATGGAGCGGGAGGATCCTACGAGCAGTACTTC.

The chain links TRBV28 to TRBJ1-2; the D gene is possibly TRBD1 (5 bases). Germline V gene sequence: CDR1 MDHEN, CDR2 SYDVKM. This CDR3 contains 12 residues. Deletions cut 5 bases from V and 5 bases from J, with 9 bases between. CDR3 protein: CASSVGPYGYTF. CDR3 in DNA: TGTGCCAGCAGTGTGGGACCGTATGGCTACACCTTC.

This clonotype was observed a few times. The J gene is TRBJ2-6, the V gene TRBV13; D is unclear. The V end lost 5 bases, the J end lost 1 base, and 6 bases lay between the germline ends. The germline V gene has CDR1 PRHDT and CDR2 FYEKMQ (reference sequence). The CDR3 loop spans 14 amino acids. CDR3 sequence (DNA): TGTGCCAGCAGCCGCAAATCTGGGGCCAACGTCCTGACTTTC. Translation: CASSRKSGANVLTF.

This clonotype was found a few times. The chain has TRBV9 and TRBJ2-1, with TRBD2 matching 9 bases. V trimming: 3 bases; J trimming: 6 bases; junction bases outside the gene matches: 4. Germline assignment: CDR1 SGDLS and CDR2 YYNGEE. The CDR3 is 14 residues long. CDR3 protein: CASSATGLANEQFF. In DNA, the CDR3 is TGTGCCAGCAGCGCCACGGGACTAGCCAATGAGCAGTTCTTC.

The V call is TRBV5-1, the J call TRBJ2-5; 9 nucleotides line up with TRBD2. The trim removed 4 bases at V and 11 bases at J, leaving 18 bases unmatched. This CDR3 is built from 16 residues. CDR1 is SGHRS, CDR2 YFSETQ, per germline. CDR3 bases: TGCGCCAGCAGCCTTAACCTAGCGGGGCCCGCGCGGGAGCAGTACTTC. It codes for CASSLNLAGPAREQYF.

The table lists this clonotype with many counts. The chain links TRBV29-1 to TRBJ2-1, with D perhaps TRBD2 (6 bases). Trimming cost V 7 bases and J 13 bases, with 26 bases left between them. The CDR3 sequence is 14 residues long. CDR1 SQVTM and CDR2 ANQGSEA come from the germline V gene. The CDR3 coding sequence is TGCAGCGCCCTTGTTCATTTGAGGATGGAGGGACAGTTCTTC. Its translation is CSALVHLRMEGQFF.